These 26 T cell receptor beta chains were all obtained from the same sample, sequenced in a study of cytomegalovirus exposure and HLA in healthy donors. The PCR made use of 60 Vbeta and 13 Jbeta primers. The repertoire was sequenced with immunoSEQ multiplex PCR; TCRdb's copy has only in-frame clones and lacks some. The table shows about 130,000 clones, with approximately 84% occurring only once. Sequencing was carried out using PBMCs. The receptors shown here come from a boy aged 2 to 10 in good health and CMV-seronegative.

This chain connects TRBV12-5 to TRBJ2-2, with D possibly being TRBD1 (5 bases). The ends were cut back, 9 bases at V and 1 base at J, with 12 bases in the middle. The CDR3 contains 14 residues. CDR1 LGHNT and CDR2 FRNRAP come from the germline V gene. The CDR3 DNA sequence: TGTGCTAGCCAGGGTCTCCGGAACACCGGGGAGCTGTTTTTT. Translating gives CASQGLRNTGELFF.

The V gene is TRBV30, the J gene TRBJ1-1; D possibly corresponds to TRBD1 (5 bases). V gave up 2 bases and J gave up 3 bases, with 7 bases separating them. Germline CDR1 reads GTSNPN; CDR2 reads SVGIG (reference sequence). CDR3 length: 12 residues. In DNA, the CDR3 is TGTGCCTGGAGTCAAGGGGACACTGAAGCTTTCTTT. Protein product: CAWSQGDTEAFF.

The chain carries TRBV14 and TRBJ1-2; no reliable D call. The CDR3 has 15 residues. The germline V gene encodes CDR1 SGHDN and CDR2 FVKESK. V gave up 1 base and J gave up 2 bases, with 11 bases separating them. CDR3 coding DNA: TGTGCCAGCAGCCAAGCCCTTCAAGAGAACTATGGCTACACCTTC. Translated, it gives CASSQALQENYGYTF.

The rearrangement links TRBV5-1 to TRBJ1-4; TRBD1 matches at 8 bases. This CDR3 contains 15 residues. After removal of 4 bases from V and 5 bases from J, the junction contained 7 bases not matched to a gene. Germline CDR1 is SGHRS and CDR2 is YFSETQ. The CDR3: CASSLEQGGNEKLFF. CDR3 nucleotides: TGCGCCAGCAGCCTTGAACAGGGGGGGAATGAAAAACTGTTTTTT.

This clone was recorded once. The rearrangement joins TRBV4-1 to TRBJ2-1; TRBD1 matches 9 bases. The CDR3 runs 16 residues. Trimming took 1 base from V and 12 from J; bases not matched to a gene: 13. Germline V gene lookup returns CDR1 MGHRA and CDR2 YSYEKL. In DNA form, the CDR3 reads TGCGCCAGCAGCCAAGCGTCCCGGGACAGGGAATGGGGGCAGTTCTTC. Residues: CASSQASRDREWGQFF.

The chain joins TRBV13 to TRBJ2-5; weak D call: TRBD2 (6 bases). Germline assignment: CDR1 PRHDT and CDR2 FYEKMQ (reference sequence). The CDR3 is 15 amino acids. The V gene lost 6 bases and the J gene lost 1 base, with 15 bases spanning the gap. The CDR3 protein is CASSDGGGSQETQYF. CDR3 DNA sequence: TGTGCCAGCAGTGACGGGGGTGGCAGCCAAGAGACCCAGTACTTC.

The chain is built from TRBV11-3 and TRBJ2-2; TRBD1 matches at 8 bases. The junction had 2 bases not matched to a gene; V was cut back by 4 bases and J by 1 base. The CDR3 spans 15 residues. Germline CDR1 is SGHNT and CDR2 is YENEEA. The CDR3 DNA is TGTGCCAGCAGCTCCGGACAGGGGAACACCGGGGAGCTGTTTTTT. It is translated as CASSSGQGNTGELFF.

The rearrangement uses TRBV19 and TRBJ1-2, with 9 bases matching TRBD1. This CDR3 is 16 amino acids long. Germline assignment: CDR1 LNHDA and CDR2 SQIVND (reference sequence). J gave up 6 bases and V 3 bases, and 11 bases lay outside the gene matches. CDR3 amino acids: CASSMLRDRVRDGYTF. The CDR3 coding sequence is TGTGCCAGTAGTATGCTCCGGGACAGGGTTAGGGATGGCTACACCTTC. Variable domain in full (rest from reference TRBV19 and TRBJ1-2): DGGITQSPKYLFRKEGQNVTLSCEQNLNHDAMYWYRQDPGQGLRLIYYSQIVNDFQKGDIAEGYSVSREKKESFPLTVTSAQKNPTAFYLCASSMLRDRVRDGYTFGSGTRLTVV.

This clone was seen just once. This chain links TRBV6-4 with TRBJ1-2; D is unresolved. The ends were cut back, 3 bases at V and 5 bases at J, with 10 bases in the middle. Per the germline V gene, CDR1 is MRHNA and CDR2 is SNTAGT. This CDR3 spans 13 amino acids. The CDR3 DNA sequence: TGTGCCAGCAGTGAAGAGAGAGGGTATGGCTACACCTTC. As protein: CASSEERGYGYTF.

The genes are TRBV30 and TRBJ2-3; 11 nucleotides line up with TRBD2. Germline V gene lookup returns CDR1 GTSNPN and CDR2 SVGIG (reference sequence). This CDR3 region has 15 residues. After removal of 4 bases from V and 2 bases from J, the junction contained 5 bases not matched to a gene. CDR3 nucleotides: TGTGCCTGGAAAGGACTAGCGGGCCTCACAGATACGCAGTATTTT. Translated, it gives CAWKGLAGLTDTQYF.

The chain links TRBV5-7 to TRBJ2-6, with a possible D match to TRBD1 (6 bases). TRBV5-7 is placed among ORFs of uncertain function. The CDR3 has 17 amino acids. Trimming cost V 6 bases and J 0 bases, with 16 bases left between them. The DNA of the CDR3 is TGTGCCAGCACCTCGACGGACAGCTCCTCTGGGGCCAACGTCCTGACTTTC. Amino acid sequence: CASTSTDSSSGANVLTF.

The genes are TRBV10-3 and TRBJ2-1, with a possible D match to TRBD2 (6 bases). In germline, CDR1 is ENHRY, CDR2 SYGVKD. This CDR3 contains 14 residues. V lost 4 bases and J 9 bases, leaving 16 bases between the germline ends. DNA for the CDR3: TGTGCCATCAGTGTCATGCCGGGACTCCTTGAGCAGTTCTTC. Translation gives CAISVMPGLLEQFF.

This chain joins TRBV30 and TRBJ1-2; D remains unclear. The CDR3 has 12 residues. V dropped 2 bases and J dropped 1 base, with 5 bases sitting between them. CDR1 and CDR2 from the germline V gene are GTSNPN and SVGIG (reference sequence). The CDR3 spells CAWSYNNYGYTF. The CDR3 nucleotides read TGTGCCTGGAGTTACAATAACTATGGCTACACCTTC.

The chain uses TRBV12-5 and TRBJ1-1; 7 positions match TRBD1. Germline V gene sequence: CDR1 LGHNT, CDR2 FRNRAP. V lost 0 bases and J lost 3; bases outside the gene matches: 1. The CDR3 contains 14 residues. The CDR3 nucleotides are TGTGCTAGTGGTTTGGTACAGGGGTACACTGAAGCTTTCTTT. Protein sequence: CASGLVQGYTEAFF.

The chain is built from TRBV9 and TRBJ2-3; D gene uncertain. Between the trimmed V and J ends, which lost 0 bases and 0 bases, there was a span of 8 bases. The CDR3 is 15 amino acids. Germline assignment: CDR1 SGDLS and CDR2 YYNGEE. The CDR3: CASSVGRGSTDTQYF. In DNA form, the CDR3 reads TGTGCCAGCAGCGTAGGCCGCGGTAGCACAGATACGCAGTATTTT.

J is TRBJ2-1 and V is TRBV4-1; tentative D call: TRBD2 (5 bases). The CDR3 has 16 amino acids. Germline V lookup: CDR1 MGHRA, CDR2 YSYEKL. V was cut by 4 bases and J by 0 bases, with 13 bases left in between. CDR3 in DNA: TGCGCCAGCAGCCCCGTGAGCGGTAGCTCCTACAATGAGCAGTTCTTC. Encoded protein: CASSPVSGSSYNEQFF.

This clone turned up a few times. This rearrangement joins TRBV7-6 to TRBJ1-4; D may be TRBD1 (6 bases). Trimming took 5 bases from V and 8 from J, leaving 15 bases between them. Germline CDR1 and CDR2: SGHVS and FNYEAQ. CDR3 length: 14 amino acids. The CDR3 DNA sequence: TGTGCCAGCAGCCCCGGGACACATGGGGAAAAACTGTTTTTT. This translates into CASSPGTHGEKLFF.

The chain uses TRBV6-5 and TRBJ1-3; unclear D gene. Trimming removed 0 bases at V and 0 bases at J, with 9 bases between. The CDR3 extends over 16 amino acids. Germline V gives CDR1 MNHEY, CDR2 SVGAGI. The CDR3 loop is CASSYSGGYSGNTIYF. CDR3 nucleotide sequence: TGTGCCAGCAGTTACTCTGGAGGGTACTCTGGAAACACCATATATTTT.

The V call is TRBV6-4, the J call TRBJ2-1; 9 positions agree with TRBD1. The CDR3 spans 14 residues. With V trimmed by 4 bases and J by 8 bases, 6 bases remained unmatched. Germline V gene sequence: CDR1 MRHNA, CDR2 SNTAGT. The CDR3: CASSVTGGRDEQFF. For the CDR3, the DNA is TGTGCCAGCAGTGTTACAGGGGGCCGGGATGAGCAGTTCTTC.

This clone was counted a few times. A read error may produce the germline difference seen at one junction end. The rearrangement links TRBV7-9 to TRBJ2-2; D tentatively reads TRBD1 or TRBD2 (6 bases each). Germline lookup yields CDR1 SEHNR and CDR2 FQNEAQ (reference sequence). The CDR3 spans 13 residues. The CDR3 nucleotides are TGTGCAAGCAGGGGAGGGAACACCGGGGAGCTGTTTTTT. This sequence encodes CASRGGNTGELFF.

The chain employs TRBV14 and TRBJ2-5; perhaps TRBD2 as D (5 bases). Matching the DNA end better, TRBJ2-7 makes the J call doubtful. The CDR3 covers 15 residues. Germline-derived CDR1 and CDR2 are SGHDN and FVKESK. The CDR3 bases are TGTGCCAGCAGCCAAGGGAGGCTACCCAGTTACGAGCAGTACTTC. It translates to CASSQGRLPSYEQYF.

The V call is TRBV10-2, the J call TRBJ2-1, with 8 bases lining up with TRBD1. Looked up from germline, CDR1 is WSHSY and CDR2 is SAAADI. V shed 0 bases and J 1 base; nucleotides not matched to a gene: 5. This CDR3 has 17 amino acids. The CDR3, as DNA: TGCGCCAGCAGTGAGTCCAGGGGGCCCAAATCCTACAATGAGCAGTTCTTC. It yields the protein CASSESRGPKSYNEQFF.

J is TRBJ2-2 and V is TRBV27, with D tentatively TRBD1 (6 bases). There are 14 residues in the CDR3. Per germline, CDR1 MNHEY and CDR2 SMNVEV (reference sequence). V gave up 7 bases and J gave up 7 bases, with 16 bases separating them. The CDR3 sequence: CASKGQGIGGELFF. DNA for the CDR3: TGTGCCAGCAAGGGGCAGGGGATCGGCGGGGAGCTGTTTTTT.

Notes on this clone: A junction end diverges from the germline sequence, so it may reflect a read error. V usage is TRBV5-1 and J usage is TRBJ1-1, with 7 bases fitting TRBD1. The germline CDR1 and CDR2 sequences are SGHRS and YFSETQ. The CDR3 is made up of 12 amino acids. CDR3 sequence reads: CASGFTGAEAFF. In nucleotides, the CDR3 is TGCGCCAGCGGCTTTACAGGGGCTGAAGCTTTCTTT.

V and J are TRBV7-6 and TRBJ1-1; no definite D call. V was cut by 2 bases and J by 5 bases, with 18 bases left in between. From germline, CDR1 is SGHVS and CDR2 FNYEAQ. The CDR3 totals 16 residues. As DNA, the CDR3 is TGTGCCAGCAGCTTACCACCGGGTTCGGTTTCTACTGAAGCTTTCTTT. This sequence encodes CASSLPPGSVSTEAFF.

V is TRBV5-1 and J is TRBJ2-1; 7 nucleotides agree with TRBD1. This CDR3 has 14 residues. The germline V gene has CDR1 SGHRS and CDR2 YFSETQ. Germline trimming cut 1 base from V and 7 bases from J; bases unmatched to any gene: 5. The CDR3 DNA is TGCGCCAGCAGCTTGAAACAGGGGTCGAATGAGCAGTTCTTC. Encoded protein: CASSLKQGSNEQFF.